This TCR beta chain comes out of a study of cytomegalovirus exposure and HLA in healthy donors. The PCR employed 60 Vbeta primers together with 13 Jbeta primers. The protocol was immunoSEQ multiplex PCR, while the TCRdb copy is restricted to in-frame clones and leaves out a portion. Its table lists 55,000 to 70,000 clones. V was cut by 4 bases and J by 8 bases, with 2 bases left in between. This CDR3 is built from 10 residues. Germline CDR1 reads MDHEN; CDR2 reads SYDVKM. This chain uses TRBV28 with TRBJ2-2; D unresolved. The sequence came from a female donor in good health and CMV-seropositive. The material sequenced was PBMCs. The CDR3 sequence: CASSSGELFF. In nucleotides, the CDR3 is TGTGCCAGCAGTTCTGGGGAGCTGTTTTTT. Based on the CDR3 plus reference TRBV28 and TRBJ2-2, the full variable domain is DVKVTQSSRYLVKRTGEKVFLECVQDMDHENMFWYRQDPGLGLRLIYFSYDVKMKEKGDIPEGYSVSREKKERFSLILESASTNQTSMYLCASSSGELFFGEGSRLTVL.